This T cell receptor (beta chain) was sequenced in a study of T cells in Graves' hyperthyroidism and ophthalmopathy. Study-level information: Peripheral blood was obtained at initial diagnosis, preceding any treatment.

TCR beta CDR3 sequences were amplified from RNA transcripts. The study used the HTBI primer set for a first-round RT-PCR of the TCR CDR3. TCRdb ran MiXCR on the multiplex PCR reads and lists one entry per CDR3 protein. This sample has around 620,000 distinct CDR3 sequences, with approximately 14% found just once. Clinicians diagnosed patients from clinical symptoms, serum thyroxine and TRAb, thyroid ultrasound and orbital computed tomography. Germline CDR1 and CDR2: GTSNPN and SVGIG (reference sequence). This CDR3 spans 13 amino acids. The V gene lost 3 bases and the J gene lost 8 bases, with 13 bases spanning the gap. This clonotype was seen ten or more times.

This sequence joins TRBV30 and TRBJ1-4; TRBD1 is a possible D gene (6 bases). The specimen was blood. This receptor was identified in a woman under 30 with Graves' ophthalmopathy. In DNA form, the CDR3 reads TGTGCCTGGAGCGGCAGGGGCGGAGAAAAACTGTTTTTT. Residues: CAWSGRGGEKLFF.